What follows are 22 T cell receptor beta chains derived from one specimen sequenced in a study of shared clonotypes between healthy human individuals. Naive CD8 cells were CD45RO-negative, positively selected for CCR7, excluding terminally differentiated effector memory CD45RA+ cells. Profiling relied on immunoSEQ multiplex PCR, and the TCRdb table lists in-frame clones only, not all of them. The data contain around 640,000 clones, roughly 96% of them singletons. Sequenced material: naive CD8+ T cells sorted from blood. Source of these receptors: a woman under 40 in good health.

The CDR3 nucleotides read TGTGCCAGCAATTCAGGGGGTCCCTACAATGAGCAGTTCTTC. It codes for CASNSGGPYNEQFF. V is TRBV2 and J is TRBJ2-1; 7 nucleotides match TRBD1. The CDR3 extends over 14 amino acids. V trimming: 7 bases; J trimming: 2 bases; junction bases outside the gene matches: 5. Per the germline V gene, CDR1 is SNHLY and CDR2 is FYNNEI.

CDR3: CSVADPGSGSYHEQYF. CDR3 DNA sequence: TGCAGCGTTGCGGACCCGGGGAGCGGGAGTTACCACGAGCAGTACTTC. The chain recombines TRBV29-1 with TRBJ2-7; 8 nucleotides agree with TRBD2. The J segment lost 5 bases and the V segment lost 4 bases, leaving 16 bases of the junction unmatched. CDR3 size: 16 residues. Germline CDR1 SQVTM, CDR2 ANQGSEA.

V gene TRBV29-1 combines with J gene TRBJ2-5, with D possibly being TRBD1 (6 bases). V was clipped by 0 bases and J by 4 bases, with 9 bases between them. This CDR3 has 13 amino acids. CDR1 SQVTM and CDR2 ANQGSEA come from the germline V gene. The CDR3 region is CSVEDHRAETQYF. DNA of the CDR3: TGCAGCGTTGAAGATCACAGGGCAGAGACCCAGTACTTC.

The CDR3 coding sequence is TGTGCCAGCAGCTTATCCGCCCAGCCCTCCTACAATGAGCAGTTCTTC. The encoded protein is CASSLSAQPSYNEQFF. The chain joins TRBV7-9 to TRBJ2-1, with D unclear. In germline, CDR1 is SEHNR, CDR2 FQNEAQ (reference sequence). V was pared by 2 bases and J by 0 bases, with 11 bases between. This CDR3 is built from 16 residues. Filled out from reference TRBV7-9 and TRBJ2-1, the complete variable domain reads DTGVSQNPRHKITKRGQNVTFRCDPISEHNRLYWYRQTLGQGPEFLTYFQNEAQLEKSRLLSDRFSAERPKGSFSTLEIQRTEQGDSAMYLCASSLSAQPSYNEQFFGPGTRLTVL.

This chain uses TRBV27 with TRBJ1-4; D uncertain. This CDR3 is 15 amino acids long. Germline values: CDR1 MNHEY, CDR2 SMNVEV (reference sequence). Trimming took off 3 bases at V and 8 bases at J, with 16 bases between the two ends. CDR3 nucleotides: TGTGCCAGCAGTTTCCGTGGGGTGAGGAGAGAAAAACTGTTTTTT. Translating gives CASSFRGVRREKLFF.

The CDR3 nucleotides are TGTGCCAGCAGTTTACCCTCCAGTGATACGCAGTATTTT. It translates to CASSLPSSDTQYF. The chain carries TRBV28 and TRBJ2-3; D is ambiguous. The V gene's germline CDR1 is MDHEN and CDR2 SYDVKM. V lost 2 bases, J lost 6 bases, and 9 bases lay in between. The CDR3 has 13 residues.

The table lists this clone with a few counts. The chain employs TRBV5-4 and TRBJ2-3, with D uncertain. V was clipped by 2 bases and J by 2 bases, with 0 bases between them. The CDR3 spans 11 residues. Germline CDR1 and CDR2: SGHNT and YYREEE (reference sequence). The CDR3 loop reads CASSFTDTQYF. DNA of the CDR3: TGTGCCAGCAGCTTCACAGATACGCAGTATTTT. Full variable domain (remainder filled in from reference TRBV5-4 and TRBJ2-3): ETGVTQSPTHLIKTRGQQVTLRCSSQSGHNTVSWYQQALGQGPQFIFQYYREEENGRGNFPPRFSGLQFPNYSSELNVNALELDDSALYLCASSFTDTQYFGPGTRLTVL.

This clone appeared once. The J gene is TRBJ1-1, the V gene TRBV27; the match to TRBD1 covers 7 bases. This CDR3 has 15 amino acids. J gave up 1 base and V 5 bases, and 7 bases lay outside the gene matches. CDR1 is MNHEY and CDR2 is SMNVEV in the germline V gene (reference sequence). The CDR3 loop reads CASSIQQGWNTEAFF. CDR3 sequence (DNA): TGTGCCAGCAGTATCCAACAGGGGTGGAACACTGAAGCTTTCTTT.

The chain links TRBV27 to TRBJ1-2; TRBD1 might be the D (6 bases). Germline CDR1 and CDR2: MNHEY and SMNVEV (reference sequence). Trimming stripped 5 bases from V and 5 bases from J, with 9 bases between. This CDR3 comprises 12 residues. The CDR3 bases are TGTGCCAGCAGTCCTACAGGGTATGGCTACACCTTC. Translating it yields CASSPTGYGYTF.

The V and J genes are TRBV7-6 and TRBJ2-6; D unclear. The CDR3 is 16 amino acids. Trimming cost V 2 bases and J 0 bases, with 8 bases left between them. Looked up from germline, CDR1 is SGHVS and CDR2 is FNYEAQ. As DNA, the CDR3 is TGTGCCAGCAGCTTAAGGCTCCCCTCTGGGGCCAACGTCCTGACTTTC. Protein: CASSLRLPSGANVLTF. The full variable domain, in which reference TRBV7-6 and TRBJ2-6 provide the parts outside the CDR3, is GAGVSQSPRYKVTKRGQDVALRCDPISGHVSLYWYRQALGQGPEFLTYFNYEAQQDKSGLPNDRFSAERPEGSISTLTIQRTEQRDSAMYRCASSLRLPSGANVLTFGAGSRLTVL.

This clone was counted once. This rearrangement joins TRBV7-6 to TRBJ2-5, with 7 bases that match TRBD2. The J call may be wrong; the DNA end is better matched by TRBJ2-7. The CDR3 has 13 amino acids. The V gene's germline CDR1 is SGHVS and CDR2 FNYEAQ. The CDR3 bases are TGTGCCAGCAGCCTCGGGACTATCTACGAGCAGTACTTC. It specifies CASSLGTIYEQYF.

V usage is TRBV27 and J usage is TRBJ1-2, with D possibly TRBD1 on 5 matching bases. V lost 6 bases and J 5 bases, leaving 19 bases between the germline ends. Germline V lookup: CDR1 MNHEY, CDR2 SMNVEV (reference sequence). The CDR3 spans 15 residues. The CDR3 bases are TGTGCCAGCAGGCCCCTGGGAGGGGAGGGGTATGGCTACACCTTC. Encoded protein: CASRPLGGEGYGYTF.

V and J are TRBV5-6 and TRBJ2-5; D uncertain. Matching the DNA end better, TRBJ2-7 makes the J call doubtful. The CDR3 length is 12 residues. CDR1 is SGHDT, CDR2 YYEEEE, per germline. For the CDR3, the DNA is TGTGCCAGCAGCTTGGTGTCCTACGAGCAGTACTTC. It encodes CASSLVSYEQYF.

This chain links TRBV5-6 with TRBJ2-3, with D hard to call. The V end was cut by 0 bases, the J end by 0 bases, with 11 bases between. CDR1 and CDR2 from the germline V gene are SGHDT and YYEEEE. The CDR3 loop spans 16 amino acids. CDR3 sequence: CASSLAAWPSTDTQYF. In nucleotides, the CDR3 is TGTGCCAGCAGCTTGGCCGCCTGGCCCAGCACAGATACGCAGTATTTT.

The V call is TRBV11-2, the J call TRBJ2-7, with D uncertain. Trimming pared 1 base from V and 5 bases from J, leaving 12 bases between. The CDR3 has 14 residues. In germline, CDR1 is SGHAT, CDR2 FQNNGV. CDR3 in DNA: TGTGCCAGCAGCTTAGGATATGACCGTCACGAGCAGTACTTC. Protein: CASSLGYDRHEQYF.

The genes are TRBV6-1 and TRBJ2-7; D not resolved. The CDR3 runs to 15 residues. The germline CDR1 and CDR2 sequences are MNHNS and SASEGT. V lost 1 base to trimming and J lost 2 bases, with 12 bases between them. CDR3 DNA sequence: TGTGCCAGCAGTGAAGGGGTGGGCTCACCCTACGAGCAGTACTTC. This translates into CASSEGVGSPYEQYF.

This sequence joins TRBV10-3 and TRBJ2-7; 13 bases align to TRBD2. The J segment lost 3 bases and the V segment lost 6 bases, leaving 5 bases of the junction unmatched. Germline CDR1 ENHRY, CDR2 SYGVKD. The CDR3 spans 15 residues. DNA of the CDR3: TGTGCCATCAGGACGGGACTAGCGGGACACTACGAGCAGTACTTC. The encoded protein is CAIRTGLAGHYEQYF.

V gene TRBV28 combines with J gene TRBJ1-2; 7 bases fit TRBD1. There are 15 residues in the CDR3. CDR1 is MDHEN and CDR2 is SYDVKM in the germline V gene. The ends lost 6 bases at V and 6 bases at J; junction bases unmatched: 13. The CDR3 loop reads CASSLRSGQPDGYTF. The CDR3 nucleotides read TGTGCCAGCAGCCTTAGATCGGGACAGCCTGATGGCTACACCTTC.

This clone showed up just once. The chain combines TRBV5-1 with TRBJ2-7; D is unclear. CDR3 size: 13 residues. From germline, CDR1 is SGHRS and CDR2 YFSETQ. V was pared by 5 bases and J by 3 bases, with 12 bases between. This CDR3 reads CASRGDDGYEQYF. The CDR3 coding sequence is TGCGCCAGCAGGGGTGACGACGGCTACGAGCAGTACTTC.

The chain uses TRBV25-1 and TRBJ2-1; D gene uncertain. The V end was cut by 3 bases, the J end by 5 bases, with 11 bases between. CDR1 is MGHDK and CDR2 is SYGVNS in the germline V gene. The CDR3 spans 14 residues. CDR3 nucleotides: TGTGCCAGCAGTGACCGACCAAGGGACAATGAGCAGTTCTTC. Protein sequence: CASSDRPRDNEQFF.

The chain couples TRBV19 to TRBJ2-3; D is perhaps TRBD1 or TRBD2 (5 bases each). Germline CDR1 reads LNHDA; CDR2 reads SQIVND (reference sequence). The CDR3 has 16 residues. V shed 6 bases and J shed 0 bases, with 16 bases lying between them. The DNA for the CDR3 is TGTGCCAGTAGGGTAGGAGCGGACATTAGCACAGATACGCAGTATTTT. It codes for CASRVGADISTDTQYF.

The chain carries TRBV7-2 and TRBJ1-1, with D uncertain. Trimming removed 1 base from V and 4 bases from J, with 10 bases in between. Germline V gene data show CDR1 as SGHTA and CDR2 as FQGNSA. The length of the CDR3 is 14 residues. CDR3 DNA sequence: TGTGCCAGCAGCTTAGGGGGTCAGACCACTGAAGCTTTCTTT. The encoded protein is CASSLGGQTTEAFF. Combining the CDR3 with reference TRBV7-2 and TRBJ1-1 gives the whole variable domain GAGVSQSPSNKVTEKGKDVELRCDPISGHTALYWYRQSLGQGLEFLIYFQGNSAPDKSGLPSDRFSAERTGGSVSTLTIQRTQQEDSAVYLCASSLGGQTTEAFFGQGTRLTVV.